A selection of T cell receptor beta chains follows, all from one sample in a study of T cells after posttransplantation cyclophosphamide. Profiling relied on immunoSEQ multiplex PCR, and the TCRdb table lists in-frame clones only, not all of them. This table has about 66,000 clones, about 93% appearing once. The source material was PBMCs. Every receptor here comes from a woman aged 25 to 39 in good health and a related stem cell transplant donor. Both conserved end residues are part of each CDR3. A D gene is named only where the DNA matches it firmly. Some rows mark clone size as missing; the rest say once, few, many or name a class of expanded clone.

clone_size | j_call | d_call | v_call | cdr3_aa | cdr3_nt
- | TRBJ1-2 | TRBD1 | TRBV28 | CASSLVLFSGGDYGYTF | TGTGCCAGCAGTTTGGTTTTGTTTTCAGGGGGCGACTATGGCTACACCTTC
- | TRBJ1-1 | - | TRBV2 | CASSERHPSNTEAFF | TGTGCCAGCAGTGAAAGACACCCCTCCAACACTGAAGCTTTCTTT
- | TRBJ2-3 | - | TRBV6-6 | CASSDPSPADTQYF | TGTGCCAGCAGTGATCCTTCTCCAGCAGATACGCAGTATTTT
- | TRBJ2-5 | TRBD1 | TRBV18 | CASSPSTGDQETQYF | TGTGCCAGCTCACCTTCAACAGGGGACCAAGAGACCCAGTACTTC
- | TRBJ1-6 | TRBD1 | TRBV2 | CASRRTGGNNSPLHF | TGTGCCAGCAGGCGGACAGGAGGCAATAATTCACCCCTCCACTTT
- | TRBJ1-1 | - | TRBV12-1 | CASSFLQKPNNMNTEASF | TGTGCCAGCAGCTTTCTACAAAAGCCGAATAACATGAACACTGAAGCTTCCTTT
- | TRBJ2-2 | - | TRBV5-1 | CASSKDTGELFF | TGCGCCAGCAGCAAGGACACCGGGGAGCTGTTTTTT
- | TRBJ2-5 | - | TRBV5-4 | CASSRTGTRETQYF | TGTGCCAGCAGCCGAACCGGGACACGGGAGACCCAGTACTTC
- | TRBJ2-3 | - | TRBV18 | CASSPPSADTQYF | TGTGCCAGCTCACCACCGAGCGCAGATACGCAGTATTTT
- | TRBJ1-6 | - | TRBV7-9 | CASSSRSGVRNSPLHF | TGTGCCAGCAGCTCCCGATCGGGGGTTAGGAATTCACCCCTCCACTTT
- | TRBJ1-1 | TRBD1 | TRBV9 | CASSVGTGLMNTEAFF | TGTGCCAGCAGCGTAGGGACAGGGCTAATGAACACTGAAGCTTTCTTT
- | TRBJ2-7 | - | TRBV19 | CASSIALEGYEQYF | TGTGCCAGTAGTATAGCCCTGGAGGGTTACGAGCAGTACTTC
- | TRBJ1-3 | - | TRBV6-6 | CASSGSGNTIYF | TGTGCCAGCAGCGGTTCCGGAAACACCATATATTTT
- | TRBJ1-5 | - | TRBV6-1 | CASSEAGPDQPQHF | TGTGCCAGCAGTGAAGCCGGCCCAGATCAGCCCCAGCATTTT
- | TRBJ2-7 | TRBD2 | TRBV18 | CASSPPSSGVYEQYF | TGTGCCAGCTCACCACCGTCTAGCGGGGTTTACGAGCAGTACTTC
- | TRBJ2-3 | - | TRBV10-3 | CAISEGAVPDTQYF | TGTGCCATCAGTGAGGGGGCCGTCCCAGATACGCAGTATTTT
- | TRBJ2-3 | TRBD1 | TRBV10-3 | CAIARDRDTDTQYF | TGTGCCATCGCCCGGGACAGAGACACAGATACGCAGTATTTT
few | TRBJ1-6 | TRBD1 | TRBV19 | CASSDRAYNSPLHF | TGTGCCAGTAGTGACAGGGCCTATAATTCACCCCTCCACTTT
- | TRBJ1-1 | TRBD1 | TRBV19 | CACRATGANTEAFF | TGTGCCTGCAGGGCGACAGGGGCTAACACTGAAGCTTTCTTT
- | TRBJ2-1 | TRBD2 | TRBV29-1 | CSVEVGGGANEQFF | TGCAGCGTTGAAGTTGGCGGGGGGGCCAATGAGCAGTTCTTC
- | TRBJ1-1 | - | TRBV11-2 | CASRLTVNTEAFF | TGTGCCAGCAGATTGACAGTGAACACTGAAGCTTTCTTT
- | TRBJ2-7 | - | TRBV4-1 | CASSVLRGDEQYF | TGCGCCAGCAGCGTACTGCGGGGAGACGAGCAGTACTTC
- | TRBJ2-5 | - | TRBV19 | CASSSTGGVGETQYF | TGTGCCAGTAGTTCGACTGGGGGCGTAGGGGAGACCCAGTACTTC
- | TRBJ2-2 | - | TRBV4-2 | CASSQALFGGANTGELFF | TGTGCCAGCAGCCAAGCTCTGTTCGGGGGAGCGAACACCGGGGAGCTGTTTTTT